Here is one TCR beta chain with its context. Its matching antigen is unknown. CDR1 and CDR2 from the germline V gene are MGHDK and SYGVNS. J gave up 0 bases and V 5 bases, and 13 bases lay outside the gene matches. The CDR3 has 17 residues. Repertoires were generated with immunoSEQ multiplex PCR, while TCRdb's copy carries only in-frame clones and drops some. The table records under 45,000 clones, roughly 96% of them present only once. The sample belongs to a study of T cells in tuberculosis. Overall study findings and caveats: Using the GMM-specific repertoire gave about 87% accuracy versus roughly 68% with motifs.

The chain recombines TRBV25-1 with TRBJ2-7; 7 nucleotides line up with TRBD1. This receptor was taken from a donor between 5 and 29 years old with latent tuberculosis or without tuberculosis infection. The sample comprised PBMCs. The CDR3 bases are TGTGCCAGCAGTCCACTCGACAGGGAATCTATCTCCTACGAGCAGTACTTC. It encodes CASSPLDRESISYEQYF.